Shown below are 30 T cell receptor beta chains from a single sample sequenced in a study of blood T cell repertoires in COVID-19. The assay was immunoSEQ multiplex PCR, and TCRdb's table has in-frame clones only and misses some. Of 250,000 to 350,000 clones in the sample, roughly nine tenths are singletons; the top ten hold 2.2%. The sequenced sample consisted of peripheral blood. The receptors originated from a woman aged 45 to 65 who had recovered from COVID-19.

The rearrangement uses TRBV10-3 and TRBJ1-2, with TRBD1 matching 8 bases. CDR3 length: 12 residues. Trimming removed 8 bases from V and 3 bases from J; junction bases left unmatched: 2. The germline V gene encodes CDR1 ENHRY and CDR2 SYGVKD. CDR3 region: CAISGGYYGYTF. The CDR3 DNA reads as TGTGCCATCTCAGGGGGCTACTATGGCTACACCTTC.

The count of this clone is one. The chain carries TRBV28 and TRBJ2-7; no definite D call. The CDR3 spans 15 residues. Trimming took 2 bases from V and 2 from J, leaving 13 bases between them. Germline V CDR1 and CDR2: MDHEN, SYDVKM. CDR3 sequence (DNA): TGTGCCAGCAGTTTACGCCCCGGTCGAACCTACGAGCAGTACTTC. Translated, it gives CASSLRPGRTYEQYF.

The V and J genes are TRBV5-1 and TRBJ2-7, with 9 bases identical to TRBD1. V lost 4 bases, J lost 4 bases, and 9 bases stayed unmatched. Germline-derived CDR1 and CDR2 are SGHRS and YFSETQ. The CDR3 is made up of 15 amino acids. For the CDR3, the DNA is TGCGCCAGCAGCACCAGCCGGGACAGGGCATACGAGCAGTACTTC. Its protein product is CASSTSRDRAYEQYF.

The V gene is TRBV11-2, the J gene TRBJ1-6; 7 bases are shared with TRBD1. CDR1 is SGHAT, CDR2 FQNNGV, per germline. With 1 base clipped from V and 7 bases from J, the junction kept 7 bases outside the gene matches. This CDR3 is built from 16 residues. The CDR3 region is CASSLGDRIRNSPLHF. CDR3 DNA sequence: TGTGCCAGCAGCTTAGGGGACAGAATACGCAATTCACCCCTCCACTTT. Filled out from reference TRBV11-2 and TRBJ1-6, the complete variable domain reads EAGVAQSPRYKIIEKRQSVAFWCNPISGHATLYWYQQILGQGPKLLIQFQNNGVVDDSQLPKDRFSAERLKGVDSTLKIQPAKLEDSAVYLCASSLGDRIRNSPLHFGNGTRLTVT.

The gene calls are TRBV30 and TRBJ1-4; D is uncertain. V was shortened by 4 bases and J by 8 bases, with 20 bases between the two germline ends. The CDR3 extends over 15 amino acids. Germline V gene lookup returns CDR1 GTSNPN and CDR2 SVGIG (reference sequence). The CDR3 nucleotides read TGTGCCTGGAAAGAACGACACCCTCGAGGGGAAAAACTGTTTTTT. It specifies CAWKERHPRGEKLFF.

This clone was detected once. CDR3: CSVSASGGPFEQYF. CDR3 coding DNA: TGCAGCGTTTCTGCGTCAGGGGGGCCCTTCGAGCAGTACTTC. The chain uses TRBV29-1 and TRBJ2-7, with D possibly matching TRBD1 (7 bases). The germline V gene encodes CDR1 SQVTM and CDR2 ANQGSEA. The V end was cut by 5 bases, the J end by 6 bases, with 20 bases between. The CDR3 contains 14 residues.

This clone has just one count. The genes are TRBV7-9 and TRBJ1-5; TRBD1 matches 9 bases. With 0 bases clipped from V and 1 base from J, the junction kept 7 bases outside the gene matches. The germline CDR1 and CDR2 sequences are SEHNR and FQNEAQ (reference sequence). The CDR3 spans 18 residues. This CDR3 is CASSLALQGAKSNQPQHF. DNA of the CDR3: TGTGCCAGCAGCTTAGCGCTACAGGGGGCAAAGAGCAATCAGCCCCAGCATTTT. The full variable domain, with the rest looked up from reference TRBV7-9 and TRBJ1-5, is DTGVSQNPRHKITKRGQNVTFRCDPISEHNRLYWYRQTLGQGPEFLTYFQNEAQLEKSRLLSDRFSAERPKGSFSTLEIQRTEQGDSAMYLCASSLALQGAKSNQPQHFGDGTRLSIL.

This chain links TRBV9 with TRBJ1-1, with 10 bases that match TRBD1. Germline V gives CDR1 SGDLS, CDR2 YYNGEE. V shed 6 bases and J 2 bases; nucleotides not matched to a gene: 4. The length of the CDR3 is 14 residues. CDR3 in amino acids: CASTRTGGNTEAFF. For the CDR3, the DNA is TGTGCCAGCACTAGGACAGGGGGAAACACTGAAGCTTTCTTT.

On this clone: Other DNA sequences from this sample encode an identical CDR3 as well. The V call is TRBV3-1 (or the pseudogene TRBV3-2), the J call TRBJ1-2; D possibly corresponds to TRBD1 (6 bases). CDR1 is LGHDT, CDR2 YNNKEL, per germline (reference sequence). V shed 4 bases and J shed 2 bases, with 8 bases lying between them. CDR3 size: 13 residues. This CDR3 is CASSPTGNYGYTF. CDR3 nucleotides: TGTGCCAGCAGCCCGACAGGAAACTATGGCTACACCTTC.

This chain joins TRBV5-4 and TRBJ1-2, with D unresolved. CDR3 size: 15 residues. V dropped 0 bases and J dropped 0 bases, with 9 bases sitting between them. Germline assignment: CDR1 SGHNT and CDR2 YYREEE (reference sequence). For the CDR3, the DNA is TGTGCCAGCAGCTTGGTCGGTGATTCTAACTATGGCTACACCTTC. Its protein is CASSLVGDSNYGYTF.

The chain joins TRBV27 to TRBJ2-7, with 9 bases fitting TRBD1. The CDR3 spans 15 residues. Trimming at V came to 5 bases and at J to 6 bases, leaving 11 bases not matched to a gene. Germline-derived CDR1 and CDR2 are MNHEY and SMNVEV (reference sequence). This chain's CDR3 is CASSPRTGVRSEQYF. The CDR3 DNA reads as TGTGCCAGCAGTCCTAGGACAGGGGTTCGTTCCGAGCAGTACTTC.

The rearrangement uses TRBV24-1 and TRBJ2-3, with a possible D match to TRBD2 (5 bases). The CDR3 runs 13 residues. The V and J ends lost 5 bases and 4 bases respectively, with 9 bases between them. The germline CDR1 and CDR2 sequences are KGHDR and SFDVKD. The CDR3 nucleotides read TGTGCCACCAGTGCGGGGTCCTCAGATACGCAGTATTTT. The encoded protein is CATSAGSSDTQYF.

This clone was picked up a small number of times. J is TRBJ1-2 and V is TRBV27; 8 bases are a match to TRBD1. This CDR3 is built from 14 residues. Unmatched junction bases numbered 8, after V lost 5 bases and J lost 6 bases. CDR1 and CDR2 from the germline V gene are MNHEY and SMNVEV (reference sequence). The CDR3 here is CASSPLDRGDGYTF. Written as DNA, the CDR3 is TGTGCCAGCAGTCCCCTAGACAGGGGTGATGGCTACACCTTC.

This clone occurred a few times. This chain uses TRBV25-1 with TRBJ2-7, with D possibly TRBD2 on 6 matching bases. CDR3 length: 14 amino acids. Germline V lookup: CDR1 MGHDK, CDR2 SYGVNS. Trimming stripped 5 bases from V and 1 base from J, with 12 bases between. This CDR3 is CASSSIGTSYEQYF. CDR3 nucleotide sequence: TGTGCCAGCAGTTCAATCGGGACTTCCTACGAGCAGTACTTC.

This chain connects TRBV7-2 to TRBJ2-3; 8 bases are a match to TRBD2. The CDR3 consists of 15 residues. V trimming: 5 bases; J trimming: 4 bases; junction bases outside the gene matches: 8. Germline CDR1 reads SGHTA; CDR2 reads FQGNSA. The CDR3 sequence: CASSPGVAGPDTQYF. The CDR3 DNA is TGTGCCAGCAGCCCCGGTGTAGCGGGGCCAGATACGCAGTATTTT.

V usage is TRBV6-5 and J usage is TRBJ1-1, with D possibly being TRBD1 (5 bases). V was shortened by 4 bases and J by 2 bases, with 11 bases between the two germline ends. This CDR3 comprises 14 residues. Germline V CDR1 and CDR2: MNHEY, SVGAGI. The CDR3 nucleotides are TGTGCCAGCAGTTCCCCCAGGGCTAACACTGAAGCTTTCTTT. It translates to CASSSPRANTEAFF.

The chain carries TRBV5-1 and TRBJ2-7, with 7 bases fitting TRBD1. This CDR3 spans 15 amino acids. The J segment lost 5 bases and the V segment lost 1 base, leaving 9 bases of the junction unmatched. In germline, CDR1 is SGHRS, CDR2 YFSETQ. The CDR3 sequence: CASSLPWDSSNEQYF. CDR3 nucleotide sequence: TGCGCCAGCAGCTTGCCCTGGGACAGTTCAAACGAGCAGTACTTC.

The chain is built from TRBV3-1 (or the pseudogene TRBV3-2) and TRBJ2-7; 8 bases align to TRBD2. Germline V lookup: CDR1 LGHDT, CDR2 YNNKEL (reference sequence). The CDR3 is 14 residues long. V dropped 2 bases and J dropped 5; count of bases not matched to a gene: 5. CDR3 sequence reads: CASSQPREVDEQYF. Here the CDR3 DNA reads TGTGCCAGCAGCCAACCGCGGGAGGTCGACGAGCAGTACTTC.

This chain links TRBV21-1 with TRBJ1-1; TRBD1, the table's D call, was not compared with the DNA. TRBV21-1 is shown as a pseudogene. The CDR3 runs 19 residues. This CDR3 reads CASSANSGTGGLGSTEAFF. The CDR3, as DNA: TGTGCCAGCAGCGCCAATTCCGGGACAGGGGGTCTTGGGAGCACTGAAGCTTTCTTT.

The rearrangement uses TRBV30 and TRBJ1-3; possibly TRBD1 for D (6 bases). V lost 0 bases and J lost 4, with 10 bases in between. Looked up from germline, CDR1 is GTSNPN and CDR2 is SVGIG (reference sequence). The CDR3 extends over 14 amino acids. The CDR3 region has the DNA TGTGCCTGGAGTGTAGGACAGAGGGGAAACACCATATATTTT. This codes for CAWSVGQRGNTIYF.

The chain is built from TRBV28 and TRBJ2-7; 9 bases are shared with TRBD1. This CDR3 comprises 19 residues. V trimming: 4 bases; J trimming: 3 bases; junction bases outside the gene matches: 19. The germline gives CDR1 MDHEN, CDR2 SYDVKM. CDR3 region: CASSSYSRGQGMSLYEQYF. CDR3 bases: TGTGCCAGCAGTTCCTACTCGCGGGGACAGGGAATGTCCCTCTACGAGCAGTACTTC.

The CDR3 loop is CASSLLAGALETQYF. Here the CDR3 DNA reads TGTGCCAGCAGTCTCCTAGCGGGGGCTCTGGAGACCCAGTACTTC. The rearrangement uses TRBV7-6 and TRBJ2-5; 10 nucleotides match TRBD2. The CDR3 covers 15 residues. Germline trimming cut 6 bases from V and 5 bases from J; bases unmatched to any gene: 9. The V gene's germline CDR1 is SGHVS and CDR2 FNYEAQ. The full variable domain, completed using reference TRBV7-6 and TRBJ2-5, is GAGVSQSPRYKVTKRGQDVALRCDPISGHVSLYWYRQALGQGPEFLTYFNYEAQQDKSGLPNDRFSAERPEGSISTLTIQRTEQRDSAMYRCASSLLAGALETQYFGPGTRLLVL.

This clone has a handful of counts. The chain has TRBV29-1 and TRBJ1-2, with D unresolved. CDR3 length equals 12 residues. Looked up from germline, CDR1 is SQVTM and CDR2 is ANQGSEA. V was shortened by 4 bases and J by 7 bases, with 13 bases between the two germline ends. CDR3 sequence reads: CSVGRGLGGYTF. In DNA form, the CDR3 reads TGCAGCGTTGGTCGGGGTCTAGGTGGCTACACCTTC.

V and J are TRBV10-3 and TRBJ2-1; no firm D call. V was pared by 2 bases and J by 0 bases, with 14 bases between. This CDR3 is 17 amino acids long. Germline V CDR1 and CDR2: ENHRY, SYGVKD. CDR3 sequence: CAISEGPNPSSYNEQFF. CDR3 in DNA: TGTGCCATCAGTGAGGGCCCAAATCCTAGCTCCTACAATGAGCAGTTCTTC.

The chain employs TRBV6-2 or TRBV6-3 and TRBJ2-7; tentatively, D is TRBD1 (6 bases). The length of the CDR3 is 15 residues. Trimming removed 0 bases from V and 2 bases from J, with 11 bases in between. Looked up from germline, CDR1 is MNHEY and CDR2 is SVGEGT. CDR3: CASSYSTGGPYEQYF. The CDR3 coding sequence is TGTGCCAGCAGTTACTCGACAGGAGGTCCCTACGAGCAGTACTTC.

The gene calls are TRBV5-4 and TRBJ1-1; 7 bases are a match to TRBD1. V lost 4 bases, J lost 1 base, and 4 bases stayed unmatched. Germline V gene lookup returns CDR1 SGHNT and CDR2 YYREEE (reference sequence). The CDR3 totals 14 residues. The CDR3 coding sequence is TGTGCCAGCAGCCCCTGGACAGGGAACACTGAAGCTTTCTTT. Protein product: CASSPWTGNTEAFF. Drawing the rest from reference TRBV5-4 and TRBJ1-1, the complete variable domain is ETGVTQSPTHLIKTRGQQVTLRCSSQSGHNTVSWYQQALGQGPQFIFQYYREEENGRGNFPPRFSGLQFPNYSSELNVNALELDDSALYLCASSPWTGNTEAFFGQGTRLTVV.

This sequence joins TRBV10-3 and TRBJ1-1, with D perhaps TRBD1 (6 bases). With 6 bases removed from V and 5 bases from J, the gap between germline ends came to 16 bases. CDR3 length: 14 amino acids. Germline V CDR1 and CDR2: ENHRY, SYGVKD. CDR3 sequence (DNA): TGTGCCATCAGGATCGGACTCCAGGGGACTGAAGCTTTCTTT. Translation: CAIRIGLQGTEAFF.

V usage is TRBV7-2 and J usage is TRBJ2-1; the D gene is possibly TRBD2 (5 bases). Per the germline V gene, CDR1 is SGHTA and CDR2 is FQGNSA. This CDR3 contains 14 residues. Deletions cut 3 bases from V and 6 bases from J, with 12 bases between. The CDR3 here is CASSFRGSVNEQFF. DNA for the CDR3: TGTGCCAGCAGCTTCCGGGGTTCAGTCAATGAGCAGTTCTTC.

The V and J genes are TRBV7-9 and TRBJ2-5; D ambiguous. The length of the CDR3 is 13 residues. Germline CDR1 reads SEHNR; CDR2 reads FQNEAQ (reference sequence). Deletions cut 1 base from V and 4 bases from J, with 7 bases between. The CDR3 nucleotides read TGTGCCAGCAGCTTAGACAGAACAGAGACCCAGTACTTC. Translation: CASSLDRTETQYF.

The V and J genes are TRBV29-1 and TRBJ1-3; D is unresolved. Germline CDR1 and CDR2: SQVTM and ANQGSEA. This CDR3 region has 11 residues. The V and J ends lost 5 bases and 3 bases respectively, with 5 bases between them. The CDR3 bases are TGCAGCGTTCTATATGGAAACACCATATATTTT. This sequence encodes CSVLYGNTIYF.